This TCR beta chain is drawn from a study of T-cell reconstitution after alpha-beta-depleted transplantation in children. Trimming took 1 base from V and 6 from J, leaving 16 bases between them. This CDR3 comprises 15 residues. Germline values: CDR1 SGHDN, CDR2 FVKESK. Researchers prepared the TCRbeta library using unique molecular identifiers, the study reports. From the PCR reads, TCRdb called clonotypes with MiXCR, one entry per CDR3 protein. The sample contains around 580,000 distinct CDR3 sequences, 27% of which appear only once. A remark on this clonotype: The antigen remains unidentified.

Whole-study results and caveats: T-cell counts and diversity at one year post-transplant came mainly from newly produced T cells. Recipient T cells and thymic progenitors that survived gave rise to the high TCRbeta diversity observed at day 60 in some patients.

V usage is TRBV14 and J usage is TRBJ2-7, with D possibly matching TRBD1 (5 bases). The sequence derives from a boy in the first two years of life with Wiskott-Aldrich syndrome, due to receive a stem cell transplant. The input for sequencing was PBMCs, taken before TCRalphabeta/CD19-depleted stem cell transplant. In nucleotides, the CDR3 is TGTGCCAGCAGCCAAGGGTACAGGCCTGGGGCCGAGCAGTACTTC. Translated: CASSQGYRPGAEQYF. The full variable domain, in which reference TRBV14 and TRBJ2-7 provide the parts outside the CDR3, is EAGVTQFPSHSVIEKGQTVTLRCDPISGHDNLYWYRRVMGKEIKFLLHFVKESKQDESGMPNNRFLAERTGGTYSTLKVQPAELEDSGVYFCASSQGYRPGAEQYFGPGTRLTVT.